A single sample gave rise to the 21 T cell receptor beta chains below, sequenced in a study of CD8 T cells in ankylosing spondylitis. Study-level points and caveats: A TCR beta motif of about eight highly homologous variants seemed to mark ankylosing spondylitis blood.

Each CDR3 protein is one row after TCRdb ran MiXCR on the 5' RACE reads. The repertoire has more than 600,000 distinct CDR3 sequences, 15% to 20% of them found once; the top ten carry around a fifth. For these TCRs, the target antigens are not known. Material for sequencing was blood, either unsorted or a sorted T cell fraction (not recorded which). The receptors come from a male donor with ankylosing spondylitis.

This rearrangement joins TRBV6-1 to TRBJ1-2; 9 positions match TRBD1. The CDR3 sequence is 20 residues long. The germline gives CDR1 MNHNS, CDR2 SASEGT. Losses at the gene ends were 0 bases for V and 5 bases for J; bases not matched to a gene: 19. The CDR3 DNA is TGTGCCAGCAGTGAAGCGGAGGGGGGCGACAGGGGGTACCTGGATTATGGCTACACCTTC. It specifies CASSEAEGGDRGYLDYGYTF.

There are a few counts of this clonotype. This chain connects TRBV5-1 to TRBJ2-6; D unresolved. The CDR3 spans 17 residues. The V gene's germline CDR1 is SGHRS and CDR2 YFSETQ. Trimming left V 2 bases short and J 2 bases short, with 14 bases between. The CDR3 here is CASSFDQVQAGANVLTF. The CDR3 nucleotides are TGCGCCAGCAGCTTCGACCAGGTTCAGGCTGGGGCCAACGTCCTGACTTTC.

This clonotype was observed a handful of times. V is TRBV12-3 or TRBV12-4 and J is TRBJ2-2; possibly TRBD2 for D (6 bases). V lost 2 bases and J lost 7, with 14 bases in between. The CDR3 extends over 15 amino acids. DNA of the CDR3: TGTGCCAGCAGTTTACGGGGGTTTTTAGTCGGGGAGCTGTTTTTT. Translating it yields CASSLRGFLVGELFF.

This chain connects TRBV12-3 or TRBV12-4 to TRBJ2-5; 7 bases match TRBD2. V lost 3 bases to trimming and J lost 2 bases; unmatched junction nucleotides: 6. This CDR3 spans 15 amino acids. Written as DNA, the CDR3 is TGTGCCAGCAGTTTTTGGCTAGCGGAGCAAGAGACCCAGTACTTC. Translated: CASSFWLAEQETQYF.

V gene TRBV15 combines with J gene TRBJ2-5, with D perhaps matching TRBD2 (6 bases). V was pared by 3 bases and J by 3 bases, with 17 bases between. Germline V lookup: CDR1 LNHNV, CDR2 YYDKDF (reference sequence). This CDR3 contains 16 residues. The CDR3 sequence is CATSSGGAAQKETQYF. The CDR3 nucleotides read TGTGCCACCAGCAGCGGAGGGGCCGCCCAAAAAGAGACCCAGTACTTC.

The CDR3 bases are TGTGCCAGCGCTACTAGCGGGAGGGAGGATACGCAGTATTTT. Translation: CASATSGREDTQYF. The chain is built from TRBV2 and TRBJ2-3, with 13 bases aligning to TRBD2. The J segment lost 6 bases and the V segment lost 8 bases, leaving 5 bases of the junction unmatched. Germline V gives CDR1 SNHLY, CDR2 FYNNEI. The CDR3 is 14 residues long.

Concerning this clonotype itself: A much larger clone sits a single nucleotide away, making a read error possible. The CDR3 region is CTSSEGSGGLYEQYF. CDR3 coding DNA: TGTACCAGCAGTGAAGGTTCAGGGGGGTTGTACGAGCAGTACTTC. V usage is TRBV6-1 and J usage is TRBJ2-7; maybe TRBD1 (7 bases). Germline loops: CDR1 MNHNS, CDR2 SASEGT. This CDR3 is 15 amino acids long.

The CDR3, as DNA: TGTGCCAGCAGCCCGGACAGCCGGAATGAGCAGTTCTTC. This gives the protein CASSPDSRNEQFF. This rearrangement joins TRBV6-6 to TRBJ2-1; D possibly corresponds to TRBD1 (6 bases). With 6 bases removed from V and 7 bases from J, the gap between germline ends came to 13 bases. Germline V gives CDR1 MNHNY, CDR2 SVGAGI (reference sequence). CDR3 length: 13 residues.

The chain couples TRBV24-1 to TRBJ2-3; D may be TRBD1 (6 bases). The V end lost 7 bases, the J end lost 1 base, and 8 bases lay between the germline ends. CDR1 is KGHDR and CDR2 is SFDVKD in the germline V gene. The CDR3 length is 13 residues. The CDR3 loop reads CATRDSGTDTQYF. CDR3 bases: TGTGCCACCAGGGACAGCGGCACAGATACGCAGTATTTT.

This clonotype was detected only a few times. This chain joins TRBV5-1 and TRBJ1-1; 9 bases are a match to TRBD1. In germline, CDR1 is SGHRS, CDR2 YFSETQ. This CDR3 is built from 17 residues. V lost 4 bases and J lost 1; bases outside the gene matches: 11. The chain's CDR3 is CASSPLGQGRRNTEAFF. The CDR3 nucleotides read TGCGCCAGCAGCCCCCTTGGACAGGGGAGGAGGAACACTGAAGCTTTCTTT.

This rearrangement joins TRBV7-9 to TRBJ2-5, with D perhaps assigned TRBD1 or TRBD2 (5 bases each). The CDR3 runs to 15 residues. The V gene lost 8 bases and the J gene lost 4 bases, with 20 bases spanning the gap. In germline, CDR1 is SEHNR, CDR2 FQNEAQ (reference sequence). The CDR3 DNA reads as TGTGCCAGCGGGACCGGGGACCTGCGTGGAGAGACCCAGTACTTC. Translation: CASGTGDLRGETQYF.

Only one count was recorded for this clonotype. The chain uses TRBV30 and TRBJ2-7; tentatively, D is TRBD1 (6 bases). The CDR3 runs to 12 residues. The V and J ends lost 3 bases and 4 bases respectively, with 10 bases between them. Germline CDR1 is GTSNPN and CDR2 is SVGIG (reference sequence). CDR3 DNA sequence: TGTGCCTGGAGCTCGGACAGATACGAGCAGTACTTC. Its translation: CAWSSDRYEQYF.

The chain combines TRBV6-5 with TRBJ2-1, with D possibly TRBD1 on 5 matching bases. The CDR3 runs to 14 residues. Germline V gene sequence: CDR1 MNHEY, CDR2 SVGAGI. V was clipped by 0 bases and J by 10 bases, with 13 bases between them. The CDR3 DNA reads as TGTGCCAGCAGTTACTCGATAGGGGTAAGGGAGCAGTTCTTC. Its protein product is CASSYSIGVREQFF.

This clonotype was observed many times. The CDR3 here is CASSLRQGGTEAFF. The DNA for the CDR3 is TGTGCCAGCAGCTTACGACAGGGCGGCACTGAAGCTTTCTTT. V gene TRBV7-2 combines with J gene TRBJ1-1; 7 positions match TRBD1. The J segment lost 4 bases and the V segment lost 2 bases, leaving 4 bases of the junction unmatched. Germline CDR1 reads SGHTA; CDR2 reads FQGNSA. CDR3 length equals 14 residues. Full variable domain (remainder filled in from reference TRBV7-2 and TRBJ1-1): GAGVSQSPSNKVTEKGKDVELRCDPISGHTALYWYRQSLGQGLEFLIYFQGNSAPDKSGLPSDRFSAERTGGSVSTLTIQRTQQEDSAVYLCASSLRQGGTEAFFGQGTRLTVV.

The chain uses TRBV12-3 or TRBV12-4 and TRBJ2-7; TRBD2 aligns across 12 bases. There are 15 residues in the CDR3. The ends lost 8 bases at V and 6 bases at J; junction bases unmatched: 11. The CDR3 loop reads CASALAGGPTGEQYF. CDR3 DNA: TGTGCCAGCGCACTAGCGGGAGGCCCGACCGGCGAGCAGTACTTC.

The chain employs TRBV19 and TRBJ1-1; no definite D call. The CDR3 loop spans 15 amino acids. CDR1 is LNHDA, CDR2 SQIVND, per germline (reference sequence). The V end lost 9 bases, the J end lost 0 bases, and 17 bases lay between the germline ends. CDR3 residues: CASKDRLSMNTEAFF. The CDR3, as DNA: TGTGCCAGCAAGGATCGCCTGTCTATGAACACTGAAGCTTTCTTT.

This clonotype was detected only a few times. Written as DNA, the CDR3 is TGTGCCAGCAGTGAAAGCCTTTACGCGGCCTACGAGCAGTACTTC. Encoded protein: CASSESLYAAYEQYF. The rearrangement joins TRBV2 to TRBJ2-7; no reliable D call. The CDR3 totals 15 residues. Between the trimmed V and J ends, which lost 2 bases and 2 bases, there was a span of 13 bases. CDR1 SNHLY and CDR2 FYNNEI come from the germline V gene. The complete variable domain, with remaining parts taken from reference TRBV2 and TRBJ2-7, reads EPEVTQTPSHQVTQMGQEVILRCVPISNHLYFYWYRQILGQKVEFLVSFYNNEISEKSEIFDDQFSVERPDGSNFTLKIRSTKLEDSAMYFCASSESLYAAYEQYFGPGTRLTVT.

This clonotype was recorded a few times. The V call is TRBV6-5, the J call TRBJ1-3; unclear D gene. CDR3 length: 16 residues. Germline assignment: CDR1 MNHEY and CDR2 SVGAGI. The V gene lost 2 bases and the J gene lost 0 bases, with 11 bases spanning the gap. The CDR3 DNA is TGTGCCAGCAGTTACGAGAGTTACCCCTCTGGAAACACCATATATTTT. It yields the protein CASSYESYPSGNTIYF.

The V call is TRBV6-2 or TRBV6-3, the J call TRBJ2-1; 7 positions match TRBD2. Trimming took 2 bases from V and 2 from J; bases not matched to a gene: 15. Germline loops: CDR1 MNHEY, CDR2 SVGEGT. The CDR3 totals 19 residues. This chain's CDR3 is CASSYDGGETSRTYNEQFF. The CDR3 bases are TGTGCCAGCAGTTACGACGGAGGTGAGACTAGCAGAACCTACAATGAGCAGTTCTTC.

This clonotype was counted a few times. The chain recombines TRBV27 with TRBJ2-7; 14 bases are a match to TRBD2. Germline values: CDR1 MNHEY, CDR2 SMNVEV (reference sequence). The J segment lost 6 bases and the V segment lost 2 bases, leaving 6 bases of the junction unmatched. The CDR3 is 16 amino acids. The CDR3 DNA sequence: TGTGCCAGCAGTTTACCGCTGGGACTAGCGGGAGTCGAGCAGTACTTC. As protein: CASSLPLGLAGVEQYF.

The chain uses TRBV19 and TRBJ1-5; a possible D gene is TRBD1 (5 bases). V lost 4 bases and J lost 5, with 15 bases in between. Germline CDR1 and CDR2: LNHDA and SQIVND (reference sequence). The length of the CDR3 is 15 residues. CDR3 sequence (DNA): TGTGCCAGTAGTACCGGGACGGTGGATCATCAGCCCCAGCATTTT. As protein: CASSTGTVDHQPQHF.